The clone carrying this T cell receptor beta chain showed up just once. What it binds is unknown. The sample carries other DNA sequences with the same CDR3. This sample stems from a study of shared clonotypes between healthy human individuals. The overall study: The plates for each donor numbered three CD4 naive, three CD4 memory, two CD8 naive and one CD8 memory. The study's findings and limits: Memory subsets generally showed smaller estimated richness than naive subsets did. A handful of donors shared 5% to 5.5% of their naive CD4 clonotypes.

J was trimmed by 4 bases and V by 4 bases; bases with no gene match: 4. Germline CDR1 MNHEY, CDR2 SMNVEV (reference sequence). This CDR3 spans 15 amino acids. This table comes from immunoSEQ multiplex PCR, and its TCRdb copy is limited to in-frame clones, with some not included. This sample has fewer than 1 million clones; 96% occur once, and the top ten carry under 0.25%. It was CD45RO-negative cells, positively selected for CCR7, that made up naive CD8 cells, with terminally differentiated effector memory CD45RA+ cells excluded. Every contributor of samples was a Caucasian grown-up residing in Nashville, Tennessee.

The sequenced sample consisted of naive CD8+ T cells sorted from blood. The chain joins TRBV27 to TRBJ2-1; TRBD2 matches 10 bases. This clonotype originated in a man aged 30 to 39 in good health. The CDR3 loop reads CASSSGTSAYNEQFF. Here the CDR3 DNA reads TGTGCCAGCAGTTCCGGGACTAGCGCTTACAATGAGCAGTTCTTC.